Included here is one T cell receptor (beta chain) sequence, with context. Its antigen is currently not known. No much larger clone exists at a distance of one base, and base qualities are not known. This specimen belongs to a study of T cells in localized non-small cell lung cancer (dated by TCRdb to 2018 to 2021). About the investigation overall: The study examined T cell repertoires in under 300 patients with early-stage NSCLC and compared tumors with uninvolved tumor-adjacent lungs. The cohort was made up of a few hundred treatment-naive NSCLC patients whose localized lung tumors had been resected. NSCLC patients had a mean age of approximately 72 years, and 120 to 150 were male and around 99 female.

At diagnosis, tumor, uninvolved tumor-adjacent lung and peripheral blood were collected and then preserved as a mix of FFPE and fresh-frozen material. Here is what the overall study found, with its caveats: Longer overall survival was associated with higher T cell density in blood, whereas shorter survival was associated with higher clonality in adjacent lung. A median of 57 of the top 100 tumor clones turned up in the paired uninvolved adjacent lung, and around 27 of those clones also ranked among the top 100 of that same adjacent lung. Multi-region tumor sequencing was not performed, so intratumor heterogeneity could not be excluded. The highest T cell clonality was observed in uninvolved tumor-adjacent lung, where clonality exceeded that of tumor, suggesting that antigenic responses were more focused in uninvolved tumor-adjacent lung. Because of the exploratory design, TCR variables were selected using unadjusted p-values without false-discovery rate correction.

The immunoSEQ Assay was used to sequence TCR beta CDR3 regions from DNA. The study's processing was this. T cell density was computed as TCR beta template counts normalized to usable DNA estimated by amplifying housekeeping genes. Richness was estimated with the preseqR package, extrapolating to 400,000 templates for PBMC samples and 120,000 templates for tissue samples. Clonality was defined as one minus Pielou's evenness. Tissue-enriched TCRs were identified through differential abundance testing performed on productive amino-acid clonotypes, with a minimum total count of 5 and an alpha of 0.1. The Jaccard Index and the Morisita Overlap Index were used to quantify repertoire overlap between compartments. GLIPH grouped TCR beta CDR3s together with public tetramer-defined viral CDR3s, and a viral motif had to include at least three viral sequences and also show V-gene enrichment. The immuneACCESS repertoire file appears here via TCRdb, limited to in-frame rearrangements. These files lack a portion of the clones; in checked studies, under half of the deficit traces to unresolved V genes, and the cause of the others is not known. The V and J calls and the clone size are those of that table, but D and trimming were determined from the DNA. The sample contains under 5,000 clones, around 32% of them found a single time. The ten largest clonotypes hold about a tenth of the sample.

At the junction V is shortened by 2 bases and J by 3 bases, with 10 bases in between. CDR1 MDHEN and CDR2 SYDVKM are derived from the germline V gene. Spanning cysteine to phenylalanine, the CDR3 consists of 14 amino acids. Solely the CDR3 DNA is kept, with 42 bases framed from the first base. This specimen was lung tumor tissue, taken before any cancer treatment. This TCR derives from a woman aged 35 to 70 with stage II squamous cell lung carcinoma. Recombination joined TRBV28 with TRBJ1-1, with TRBD1 tentatively as D gene (6 bases match). The DNA sequence follows: TGTGCCAGCAGTTTAGCGGGGGCTTACACTGAAGCTTTCTTT. The translation is CASSLAGAYTEAFF.